These 15 T cell receptor beta chains were all obtained from the same sample, sequenced in a study of blood T cell repertoires in COVID-19. Sequenced by immunoSEQ multiplex PCR; TCRdb stores in-frame clones only, minus some. The data contain approximately 170,000 clones, about 86% of them singletons. The sequenced sample consisted of peripheral blood. These receptors were collected from a middle-aged man with active or convalescent COVID-19.

The chain has TRBV7-3 and TRBJ2-1, with D hard to call. The CDR3 has 14 amino acids. Between the trimmed V and J ends, which lost 1 base and 7 bases, there was a span of 11 bases. Germline V gene sequence: CDR1 SGHTA, CDR2 FQGTGA. CDR3 nucleotide sequence: TGTGCCAGCAGCTTAAGTAGTGGTCTAAATGAGCAGTTCTTC. Translating gives CASSLSSGLNEQFF.

This sequence joins TRBV4-1 and TRBJ1-3; 7 positions match TRBD1. Unmatched junction bases numbered 13, after V lost 2 bases and J lost 0 bases. The CDR3 extends over 19 amino acids. The germline V gene encodes CDR1 MGHRA and CDR2 YSYEKL. CDR3 sequence (DNA): TGCGCCAGCAGCCAATTCGAAATCAGGGGGGTCTCCTCTGGAAACACCATATATTTT. Translating it yields CASSQFEIRGVSSGNTIYF.

The CDR3 DNA reads TGCGCCAGCAGCCAAGAAAGGCAGGGGACCTATGGCTACACCTTC. Its protein product is CASSQERQGTYGYTF. V usage is TRBV4-1 and J usage is TRBJ1-2; possibly TRBD1 for D (6 bases). The V end lost 0 bases, the J end lost 4 bases, and 12 bases lay between the germline ends. The CDR3 contains 15 residues. Germline CDR1 reads MGHRA; CDR2 reads YSYEKL.

The rearrangement links TRBV18 to TRBJ1-1, with D perhaps TRBD1 (6 bases). Trimming removed 2 bases at V and 5 bases at J, with 12 bases between. The CDR3 covers 14 residues. Germline loops: CDR1 KGHSH, CDR2 LQKENI. In nucleotides, the CDR3 is TGTGCCAGCTCACCAGCACAGGGTATGACTGAAGCTTTCTTT. It codes for CASSPAQGMTEAFF.

The V and J genes are TRBV5-1 and TRBJ2-5; D is unclear. The CDR3 runs to 13 residues. Germline lookup yields CDR1 SGHRS and CDR2 YFSETQ. Trimming shortened V by 0 bases and J by 1 base, and 4 bases separated the two germline ends. CDR3 protein: CASSLVLQETQYF. Written as DNA, the CDR3 is TGCGCCAGCAGCTTGGTCCTCCAAGAGACCCAGTACTTC.

This chain joins TRBV28 and TRBJ2-1; a weak D match, TRBD2 (6 bases). The CDR3 is 16 amino acids. V was shortened by 5 bases and J by 6 bases, with 20 bases between the two germline ends. Germline loops: CDR1 MDHEN, CDR2 SYDVKM. CDR3 DNA sequence: TGTGCCAGCAGTAAAATAGGACCCGTGGGGGGCAATGAGCAGTTCTTC. It is translated as CASSKIGPVGGNEQFF.

This chain uses TRBV6-1 with TRBJ2-3; TRBD1 might be the D (5 bases). Deletions cut 0 bases from V and 0 bases from J, with 10 bases between. This CDR3 is 16 amino acids long. Per germline, CDR1 MNHNS and CDR2 SASEGT. The DNA for the CDR3 is TGTGCCAGCAGTGAAGCGGCACAGGCCAGCACAGATACGCAGTATTTT. Translation gives CASSEAAQASTDTQYF.

CDR3 in amino acids: CASSTPTSGGNIQYF. The CDR3, as DNA: TGTGCCAGTAGTACCCCTACTAGCGGGGGAAACATTCAGTACTTC. The chain is built from TRBV19 and TRBJ2-4; TRBD2 matches at 11 bases. Per germline, CDR1 LNHDA and CDR2 SQIVND (reference sequence). The CDR3 sequence is 15 residues long. After removal of 4 bases from V and 6 bases from J, the junction contained 5 bases not matched to a gene.

V gene TRBV2 combines with J gene TRBJ2-5; 9 bases are a match to TRBD1. Trimming removed 10 bases from V and 5 bases from J; junction bases left unmatched: 5. This CDR3 has 12 amino acids. Germline assignment: CDR1 SNHLY and CDR2 FYNNEI. The CDR3 sequence is CANRGQGETQYF. CDR3 sequence (DNA): TGTGCCAACCGAGGACAGGGGGAGACCCAGTACTTC.

The rearrangement joins TRBV24-1 to TRBJ2-2; TRBD1 agrees at 7 bases. Germline V lookup: CDR1 KGHDR, CDR2 SFDVKD. Germline trimming cut 6 bases from V and 2 bases from J; bases unmatched to any gene: 8. The CDR3 extends over 16 amino acids. This chain's CDR3 is CATSRRQGGNTGELFF. CDR3 DNA sequence: TGTGCCACCAGTCGCAGACAGGGTGGAAACACCGGGGAGCTGTTTTTT.

The chain uses TRBV5-4 and TRBJ2-3; D possibly corresponds to TRBD2 (7 bases). CDR1 is SGHNT, CDR2 YYREEE, per germline (reference sequence). This CDR3 comprises 16 residues. Trimming removed 4 bases from V and 4 bases from J, with 19 bases in between. CDR3 bases: TGTGCCAGCAGCCCCACGGGGGGCAGGGCTCCAGATACGCAGTATTTT. It translates to CASSPTGGRAPDTQYF.

V and J are TRBV3-1 (or the pseudogene TRBV3-2) and TRBJ1-1, with unresolved D. V gave up 0 bases and J gave up 9 bases, with 11 bases separating them. Germline V gene data show CDR1 as LGHDT and CDR2 as YNNKEL (reference sequence). This CDR3 contains 13 residues. The DNA of the CDR3 is TGTGCCAGCAGCCAAGACGAGGCTTTGAAAGCTTTCTTT. Residues: CASSQDEALKAFF.

CDR3 sequence: CASSESHPDTQYF. The CDR3 nucleotides are TGTGCCAGCAGTGAGAGTCATCCCGATACGCAGTATTTT. J is TRBJ2-3 and V is TRBV6-1; D is undetermined. The CDR3 is 13 residues long. Trimming took 3 bases from V and 6 from J, leaving 10 bases between them. The germline gives CDR1 MNHNS, CDR2 SASEGT.

The rearrangement joins TRBV7-9 to TRBJ2-1; 7 positions match TRBD1. V shed 7 bases, J shed 0 bases, and the junction held 3 bases outside the gene matches. The germline V gene has CDR1 SEHNR and CDR2 FQNEAQ (reference sequence). CDR3 length equals 14 residues. The CDR3 region is CASTRDSSYNEQFF. CDR3 nucleotide sequence: TGTGCCAGCACCCGGGACAGCTCCTACAATGAGCAGTTCTTC. The whole variable domain, remainder taken from reference TRBV7-9 and TRBJ2-1, is DTGVSQNPRHKITKRGQNVTFRCDPISEHNRLYWYRQTLGQGPEFLTYFQNEAQLEKSRLLSDRFSAERPKGSFSTLEIQRTEQGDSAMYLCASTRDSSYNEQFFGPGTRLTVL.

On this clone: The same CDR3 is also encoded by other DNA sequences in this sample. The chain carries TRBV28 and TRBJ1-5, with a weak D call TRBD1 (5 bases). This CDR3 is built from 14 residues. Trimming removed 7 bases from V and 2 bases from J, with 12 bases in between. CDR1 and CDR2 (germline): MDHEN, SYDVKM. As DNA, the CDR3 is TGTGCCAGCACCGAGGGAGGGGGCAATCAGCCCCAGCATTTT. This gives the protein CASTEGGGNQPQHF.